Sequencing of this T cell receptor beta chain was carried out in a study of blood T cell repertoires in COVID-19. Study-level information: Samples representing acute and convalescent COVID-19 were sourced from the United States, Italy and Spain.

Clones were read by immunoSEQ multiplex PCR, and TCRdb kept only the in-frame ones, dropping some. Of 200,000 to 250,000 clones in the sample, 81% were seen once. This clone was seen a few times. Residents of about 25 US areas, aged about 18 to 89 years, made up the participants. Allocation to cohorts depended on clinical history reported by the participants. The germline V gene has CDR1 SEHNR and CDR2 FQNEAQ (reference sequence). This CDR3 region has 18 residues. J lost 2 bases, V lost 4 bases, and 11 bases had no gene match. The sample was PBMCs or T cells enriched from blood (not recorded which). This chain joins TRBV7-9 and TRBJ2-2; 9 positions match TRBD2. This clonotype was sampled from a woman aged 45-59 years with acute COVID-19. The CDR3 DNA reads as TGTGCCAGCAGCTGGCCGACTAGCGGCCAAACTAACACCGGGGAGCTGTTTTTT. This encodes CASSWPTSGQTNTGELFF.